This T cell receptor (beta chain) was recovered during a study of T cells in Graves' hyperthyroidism and ophthalmopathy. Germline CDR1 and CDR2: SGHRS and YFSETQ. V lost 0 bases, J lost 9 bases, and 8 bases stayed unmatched. The CDR3 sequence is 14 residues long. Researchers amplified the TCR beta CDR3 regions from RNA transcripts. The HTBI primer set drove a first-round RT-PCR of the TCR CDR3. TCRdb reprocessed the multiplex PCR reads with MiXCR, giving one entry per CDR3 protein. The data show under 600,000 distinct CDR3 sequences, approximately 16% seen once. The chain couples TRBV5-1 to TRBJ1-1; 7 nucleotides agree with TRBD1. This receptor was identified in a woman in her thirties or forties with Graves' ophthalmopathy. What was sequenced was blood. CDR3 coding DNA: TGCGCCAGCAGCTTGGGAGGGACAGACCAACAAGCTTTCTTT. It yields the protein CASSLGGTDQQAFF.